One sample yielded the 23 T cell receptor beta chains listed below, sequenced in a study of shared clonotypes between healthy human individuals. Assay used: immunoSEQ multiplex PCR; TCRdb lists only in-frame clones, some missing. The sample has about 1.5 million clones, 95% to 99% seen once. The specimen sequenced was naive CD4+ T cells sorted from blood. Regarding subset: CD45RA+ positively selected. The receptors come from a man younger than 40 in good health.

Concerning this clone: Other DNA variants within this sample encode the same CDR3. CDR3 region: CSVRQGLSTDTQYF. The CDR3 coding sequence is TGCAGCGTTCGGCAGGGGTTGAGCACAGATACGCAGTATTTT. The chain carries TRBV29-1 and TRBJ2-3, with D possibly TRBD1 on 6 matching bases. The V gene lost 5 bases and the J gene lost 0 bases, with 12 bases spanning the gap. The CDR3 contains 14 residues. The germline CDR1 and CDR2 sequences are SQVTM and ANQGSEA.

The CDR3 spells CASSRRGGDYTDTQYF. The CDR3 region has the DNA TGTGCCAGCAGCAGACGCGGCGGAGACTACACAGATACGCAGTATTTT. This chain joins TRBV9 and TRBJ2-3, with D perhaps TRBD2 (5 bases). Germline CDR1 SGDLS, CDR2 YYNGEE. This CDR3 contains 16 residues. With 4 bases removed from V and 2 bases from J, the gap between germline ends came to 17 bases.

This chain connects TRBV12-5 to TRBJ2-5; D tentatively fits TRBD1 or TRBD2 (5 bases each). CDR3 length equals 14 residues. The V gene's germline CDR1 is LGHNT and CDR2 FRNRAP. Deletions cut 0 bases from V and 12 bases from J, with 17 bases between. CDR3 loop: CASGLVPPGTDEYF. In DNA form, the CDR3 reads TGTGCTAGTGGTTTGGTACCCCCGGGGACGGATGAGTACTTC.

As to this clone: Other DNA sequences of this sample code for an identical CDR3. This chain links TRBV6-1 with TRBJ2-3; D gene unclear. CDR3 length: 11 residues. Between the trimmed V and J ends, which lost 6 bases and 3 bases, there was a span of 4 bases. CDR1 is MNHNS, CDR2 SASEGT, per germline. The CDR3: CASRKTDTQYF. In nucleotides, the CDR3 is TGTGCCAGCAGGAAAACAGATACGCAGTATTTT.

This rearrangement joins TRBV27 to TRBJ2-7, with no clear D. This CDR3 is 16 amino acids long. Germline V gene lookup returns CDR1 MNHEY and CDR2 SMNVEV (reference sequence). Trimming cost V 5 bases and J 1 base, with 18 bases left between them. The CDR3 nucleotides are TGTGCCAGCAGTACCTCCCGGTGGGGTCCTTCCTACGAGCAGTACTTC. Its translation: CASSTSRWGPSYEQYF.

V and J are TRBV5-6 and TRBJ2-3, with 10 bases fitting TRBD2. CDR3 size: 17 residues. Trimming cost V 3 bases and J 4 bases; bases outside gene matches: 11. Germline lookup yields CDR1 SGHDT and CDR2 YYEEEE. The DNA of the CDR3 is TGTGCCAGCAGCTGGTTCTCGTCAACTAGCGGGGCAGATACGCAGTATTTT. As protein: CASSWFSSTSGADTQYF.

CDR3 sequence reads: CASSLKRETRDTQYF. The DNA of the CDR3 is TGTGCCAGCTCACTGAAACGGGAGACCAGAGATACGCAGTATTTT. The J gene is TRBJ2-3, the V gene TRBV18; D is possibly TRBD2 (6 bases). Germline V gives CDR1 KGHSH, CDR2 LQKENI. Deletions cut 4 bases from V and 5 bases from J, with 16 bases between. The CDR3 contains 15 residues.

The chain carries TRBV7-9 and TRBJ2-5; TRBD2 aligns across 13 bases. The CDR3 extends over 15 amino acids. Per the germline V gene, CDR1 is SEHNR and CDR2 is FQNEAQ (reference sequence). Trimming took 7 bases from V and 5 from J; bases not matched to a gene: 7. This CDR3 is CASTGTSGAGETQYF. In nucleotides, the CDR3 is TGTGCCAGCACCGGGACTAGCGGGGCGGGGGAGACCCAGTACTTC.

The chain uses TRBV7-2 and TRBJ2-3; maybe TRBD2 (6 bases). V gave up 2 bases and J gave up 2 bases, with 14 bases separating them. The germline CDR1 and CDR2 sequences are SGHTA and FQGNSA. This CDR3 contains 16 residues. The CDR3: CASSLFSRGNTDTQYF. The CDR3 DNA reads as TGTGCCAGCAGCTTATTTTCCCGGGGGAACACAGATACGCAGTATTTT.

This clone was detected once. This chain joins TRBV11-2 and TRBJ1-3, with D maybe TRBD1 (6 bases). The V gene's germline CDR1 is SGHAT and CDR2 FQNNGV. The CDR3 loop spans 16 amino acids. Trimming took off 1 base at V and 3 bases at J, with 13 bases between the two ends. The CDR3: CASSLVGGASGNTIYF. The CDR3 nucleotides read TGTGCCAGCAGCTTAGTTGGGGGCGCGAGTGGAAACACCATATATTTT.

The V call is TRBV6-1, the J call TRBJ2-1; TRBD2 is a possible D gene (6 bases). The CDR3 is made up of 14 amino acids. Trimming pared 4 bases from V and 2 bases from J, leaving 9 bases between. The germline V gene encodes CDR1 MNHNS and CDR2 SASEGT. CDR3 sequence (DNA): TGTGCCAGCAGTGGCGCGGGGACCTACAATGAGCAGTTCTTC. This gives the protein CASSGAGTYNEQFF.

This chain connects TRBV2 to TRBJ2-3, with 11 positions matching TRBD2. V was clipped by 4 bases and J by 5 bases; unmatched bases: 14. This CDR3 has 18 residues. Germline V gives CDR1 SNHLY, CDR2 FYNNEI. The CDR3 sequence is CASSAQPLAGGSGDTQYF. The DNA for the CDR3 is TGTGCCAGCAGTGCCCAACCCCTAGCGGGAGGTTCAGGAGATACGCAGTATTTT.

This sequence joins TRBV5-4 and TRBJ2-7; tentative D call: TRBD1 (5 bases). This CDR3 is 12 amino acids long. V was pared by 3 bases and J by 5 bases, with 9 bases between. Germline CDR1 and CDR2: SGHNT and YYREEE (reference sequence). The CDR3 nucleotides are TGTGCCAGCAGCTCCCAGGGCCACGAGCAGTACTTC. This codes for CASSSQGHEQYF.

The chain joins TRBV18 to TRBJ2-7; weak D call: TRBD1 (6 bases). V was pared by 1 base and J by 5 bases, with 15 bases between. The CDR3 extends over 15 amino acids. Per germline, CDR1 KGHSH and CDR2 LQKENI. CDR3 amino acids: CASSPQRQGSHEQYF. In DNA form, the CDR3 reads TGTGCCAGCTCACCACAACGCCAGGGGTCCCACGAGCAGTACTTC. The full variable domain, in which reference TRBV18 and TRBJ2-7 provide the parts outside the CDR3, is NAGVMQNPRHLVRRRGQEARLRCSPMKGHSHVYWYRQLPEEGLKFMVYLQKENIIDESGMPKERFSAEFPKEGPSILRIQQVVRGDSAAYFCASSPQRQGSHEQYFGPGTRLTVT.

This rearrangement joins TRBV29-1 to TRBJ2-7; 7 positions match TRBD1. CDR1 is SQVTM and CDR2 is ANQGSEA in the germline V gene. V lost 0 bases, J lost 0 bases, and 5 bases stayed unmatched. This CDR3 is built from 15 residues. CDR3 loop: CSVEEVTGSSYEQYF. DNA for the CDR3: TGCAGCGTTGAAGAAGTGACAGGGAGCTCCTACGAGCAGTACTTC.

The chain joins TRBV30 to TRBJ1-2, with D tentatively TRBD1 (5 bases). The germline V gene encodes CDR1 GTSNPN and CDR2 SVGIG (reference sequence). The CDR3 is 13 amino acids. Trimming took 4 bases from V and 3 from J, leaving 12 bases between them. This chain's CDR3 is CAWTGASDYGYTF. Written as DNA, the CDR3 is TGTGCCTGGACCGGGGCCTCAGACTATGGCTACACCTTC.

The V gene is TRBV6-1, the J gene TRBJ2-7; TRBD1 aligns across 8 bases. Trimming took 6 bases from V and 3 from J; bases not matched to a gene: 4. The CDR3 consists of 13 residues. Germline CDR1 and CDR2: MNHNS and SASEGT. CDR3 sequence: CASRTGVVYEQYF. CDR3 sequence (DNA): TGTGCCAGCAGGACAGGGGTCGTCTACGAGCAGTACTTC.

This rearrangement joins TRBV6-4 to TRBJ2-3, with D perhaps assigned TRBD1 or TRBD2 (5 bases each). Germline assignment: CDR1 MRHNA and CDR2 SNTAGT. Trimming cost V 7 bases and J 2 bases, with 16 bases left between them. The CDR3 loop spans 15 amino acids. This CDR3 reads CASTESGHYTDTQYF. CDR3 sequence (DNA): TGTGCCAGCACCGAGAGCGGACACTACACAGATACGCAGTATTTT.

The chain has TRBV11-2 and TRBJ1-4; TRBD1 agrees at 9 bases. Trimming at V came to 6 bases and at J to 8 bases, leaving 7 bases not matched to a gene. CDR3 length: 14 amino acids. Germline CDR1 reads SGHAT; CDR2 reads FQNNGV. The CDR3 protein is CASRKTGGREKLFF. Here the CDR3 DNA reads TGTGCCAGCAGGAAAACAGGGGGCCGGGAAAAACTGTTTTTT.

The V call is TRBV28, the J call TRBJ2-7; D perhaps matches TRBD2 (6 bases). CDR3 length: 14 amino acids. V was clipped by 6 bases and J by 1 base, with 13 bases between them. Germline CDR1 and CDR2: MDHEN and SYDVKM. The CDR3 DNA follows: TGTGCCAGCAGGGGGCCTAGCGATTCCTACGAGCAGTACTTC. The encoded protein is CASRGPSDSYEQYF.

This rearrangement joins TRBV28 to TRBJ2-1; 8 bases fit TRBD2. Trimming removed 2 bases from V and 8 bases from J; junction bases left unmatched: 8. The CDR3 runs 15 residues. Germline CDR1 MDHEN, CDR2 SYDVKM. The CDR3 DNA sequence: TGTGCCAGCAGTTTAGAAAGGGCGGGAGGAGATGAGCAGTTCTTC. Amino acids: CASSLERAGGDEQFF. The whole variable domain, remainder taken from reference TRBV28 and TRBJ2-1, is DVKVTQSSRYLVKRTGEKVFLECVQDMDHENMFWYRQDPGLGLRLIYFSYDVKMKEKGDIPEGYSVSREKKERFSLILESASTNQTSMYLCASSLERAGGDEQFFGPGTRLTVL.

This clone appeared once. CDR3 bases: TGTGCCAGCAGTCCTCGGACAGGGGGCGGCAATCAGCCCCAGCATTTT. Protein: CASSPRTGGGNQPQHF. This chain uses TRBV27 with TRBJ1-5; 11 positions match TRBD1. With 5 bases clipped from V and 2 bases from J, the junction kept 5 bases outside the gene matches. Germline loops: CDR1 MNHEY, CDR2 SMNVEV (reference sequence). The CDR3 is 16 residues long.

This chain links TRBV29-1 with TRBJ2-5; 8 bases map to TRBD1. The V gene's germline CDR1 is SQVTM and CDR2 ANQGSEA. With V trimmed by 6 bases and J by 0 bases, 3 bases remained unmatched. The CDR3 consists of 13 residues. The CDR3: CSVGQANQETQYF. CDR3 DNA: TGCAGCGTGGGACAGGCTAACCAAGAGACCCAGTACTTC.